This paragraph reports one T cell receptor beta chain. This sample stems from a study of blood T cell repertoires in COVID-19. The data were produced by immunoSEQ multiplex PCR, yet TCRdb's version contains in-frame clones alone and is incomplete. The sample contains about 160,000 clones, roughly 80% of which appear only once. What was sequenced was peripheral blood. This TCR came from a man in his 60s with acute or convalescent COVID-19.

The CDR3 here is CAWRPSRGPSGNTIYF. The CDR3, as DNA: TGTGCCTGGAGACCTAGTAGGGGGCCCTCTGGAAACACCATATATTTT. The chain combines TRBV30 with TRBJ1-3; 7 nucleotides match TRBD1. The CDR3 consists of 16 residues. The V gene end was trimmed by 3 bases and the J gene end by 0 bases; junction bases not matched to a gene: 8. Germline-derived CDR1 and CDR2 are GTSNPN and SVGIG (reference sequence).